This entry is about one T cell receptor beta chain. Its cognate antigen is unknown. This sample was included in a study of cytomegalovirus exposure and HLA in healthy donors. The study ran its PCR with 60 Vbeta and 13 Jbeta primers. TCRdb keeps only in-frame clones here, not all; method: immunoSEQ multiplex PCR. The sample carries about 120,000 clones, under 85% recorded once. This CDR3 region has 11 residues. The V gene's germline CDR1 is MNHEY and CDR2 SVGAGI. V lost 6 bases to trimming and J lost 14 bases, with 13 bases between them. Findings of the study overall: The study labeled about 160 TCR beta chains cytomegalovirus-associated.

The origin of this receptor is a human donor in good health. The sample consisted of PBMCs. The gene calls are TRBV6-5 and TRBJ1-4; D is uncertain. CDR3 DNA sequence: TGTGCCAGCAGGCACCTCGGGTGGCTGTTTTTT. This gives the protein CASRHLGWLFF.